A single sample gave rise to the 3 T cell receptor beta chains below, sequenced in a study of blood T cells in healthy people across ages. Primers used in a second PCR of about 7 to 12 cycles were a sample-barcoded 5' primer and a J-beta primer mix. MiXCR, applied by TCRdb to the 5' RACE reads, yields one record per CDR3 protein. The sample carries 270,000 or so distinct CDR3 sequences, 25% to 30% recorded once. The sequencing input was blood. The receptors shown here come from a woman aged 70-85 years in good health.

This clonotype occurred a few times. The V gene is TRBV7-2, the J gene TRBJ2-7; D might be TRBD1 (6 bases). V lost 2 bases, J lost 6 bases, and 17 bases lay in between. CDR3 length equals 15 residues. CDR1 SGHTA and CDR2 FQGNSA come from the germline V gene. The CDR3 DNA is TGTGCCAGCAGCTTAAGGGGGAACGAAGGGGCCGAGCAGTACTTC. It is translated as CASSLRGNEGAEQYF.

In this sample, this clonotype turned up many times. Compared with germline, one end of the junction differs, possibly owing to a read error. The chain carries TRBV12-3 or TRBV12-4 and TRBJ2-3; 13 bases align to TRBD2. This CDR3 is 15 amino acids long. The CDR3 region is CASRGRGLAGDSQYF. The DNA of the CDR3 is TGTGCCAGCAGGGGACGCGGACTAGCGGGAGATTCGCAGTATTTT.

The gene calls are TRBV20-1 and TRBJ1-1; TRBD1 might be the D (6 bases). Germline lookup yields CDR1 DFQATT and CDR2 SNEGSKA (reference sequence). Trimming removed 2 bases at V and 7 bases at J, with 11 bases between. This CDR3 region has 12 residues. CDR3 sequence: CSARNQGNEAFF. The CDR3 DNA is TGCAGTGCTAGAAATCAGGGGAATGAAGCTTTCTTT.